The 21 T cell receptor beta chains below were found in one sample sequenced in a study of T cell clonotyping in hematopoietic cell transplantation. Documented time point: recipient sample about 28 days before transplant, after cytoreduction. Using immunoSEQ multiplex PCR, the repertoire was profiled, and TCRdb retains in-frame clones only, with some absent. The sample has 75,000 to 95,000 clones, 96% seen once; the top ten hold around 1.7%. The sample in question was peripheral blood mononuclear cells, obtained before stem cell transplant. The receptor source for this set is a woman aged 50 to 60 with acute myeloid leukemia. Some clones in this sample may be carry-over from other donors' samples.

The chain employs TRBV5-6 and TRBJ1-2; D is undetermined. This CDR3 has 13 residues. The germline CDR1 and CDR2 sequences are SGHDT and YYEEEE. Trimming took off 0 bases at V and 8 bases at J, with 11 bases between the two ends. CDR3 amino acids: CASSLAGTGGYTF. The CDR3 nucleotides read TGTGCCAGCAGCTTGGCGGGTACTGGCGGCTACACCTTC.

This chain links TRBV6-1 with TRBJ2-7, with 8 bases lining up with TRBD1. The V gene's germline CDR1 is MNHNS and CDR2 SASEGT. The CDR3 runs 12 residues. V was clipped by 6 bases and J by 5 bases; unmatched bases: 3. The CDR3 bases are TGTGCCAGCAGAACGACAGGGGACGAGCAGTACTTC. It is translated as CASRTTGDEQYF.

The gene calls are TRBV5-1 and TRBJ2-5; D might be TRBD2 (6 bases). The CDR3 runs 15 residues. Per germline, CDR1 SGHRS and CDR2 YFSETQ. The V end lost 3 bases, the J end lost 5 bases, and 17 bases lay between the germline ends. The CDR3: CASSYLGGEAETQYF. The CDR3 nucleotides are TGCGCCAGCAGCTACCTCGGAGGGGAGGCGGAGACCCAGTACTTC. Full variable domain (missing parts from reference TRBV5-1 and TRBJ2-5): KAGVTQTPRYLIKTRGQQVTLSCSPISGHRSVSWYQQTPGQGLQFLFEYFSETQRNKGNFPGRFSGRQFSNSRSEMNVSTLELGDSALYLCASSYLGGEAETQYFGPGTRLLVL.

V is TRBV6-6 and J is TRBJ1-1; D possibly corresponds to TRBD1 (6 bases). Looked up from germline, CDR1 is MNHNY and CDR2 is SVGAGI (reference sequence). The CDR3 contains 13 residues. V lost 7 bases and J 3 bases, leaving 12 bases between the germline ends. This CDR3 is CASKYREDTEAFF. The CDR3 region has the DNA TGTGCCAGCAAGTACAGGGAGGACACTGAAGCTTTCTTT.

The CDR3 protein is CAISESEGAGGYTF. The DNA of the CDR3 is TGTGCCATCAGTGAGTCAGAGGGAGCGGGTGGCTACACCTTC. V and J are TRBV10-3 and TRBJ1-2, with unresolved D. Looked up from germline, CDR1 is ENHRY and CDR2 is SYGVKD. The ends were cut back, 0 bases at V and 7 bases at J, with 12 bases in the middle. This CDR3 comprises 14 residues.

The chain combines TRBV6-6 with TRBJ1-3; D is perhaps TRBD1 (6 bases). The CDR3 covers 13 residues. Trimming took off 4 bases at V and 11 bases at J, with 15 bases between the two ends. Germline V lookup: CDR1 MNHNY, CDR2 SVGAGI (reference sequence). For the CDR3, the DNA is TGTGCCAGCAGTTGGACAGCTCGTTCCCCCATATATTTT. This codes for CASSWTARSPIYF.

The genes are TRBV30 and TRBJ2-3, with 10 bases matching TRBD2. This CDR3 comprises 15 residues. Germline V gene data show CDR1 as GTSNPN and CDR2 as SVGIG (reference sequence). J was trimmed by 1 base and V by 2 bases; bases with no gene match: 3. The DNA of the CDR3 is TGTGCCTGGAGTCGGCTAGCGGGAGGCACAGATACGCAGTATTTT. Translation: CAWSRLAGGTDTQYF.

This clone was observed a single time. The chain uses TRBV30 and TRBJ1-5, with D possibly TRBD1 on 5 matching bases. Germline lookup yields CDR1 GTSNPN and CDR2 SVGIG (reference sequence). Trimming pared 0 bases from V and 6 bases from J, leaving 12 bases between. The CDR3 spans 14 residues. CDR3 residues: CAWSVGGELQPQHF. For the CDR3, the DNA is TGTGCCTGGAGTGTTGGAGGGGAGCTTCAGCCCCAGCATTTT.

V usage is TRBV5-1 and J usage is TRBJ1-5, with a tentative D call TRBD1 (5 bases). Germline CDR1 SGHRS, CDR2 YFSETQ. V was clipped by 0 bases and J by 6 bases, with 7 bases between them. CDR3 length: 13 amino acids. The chain's CDR3 is CASSLGGGQPQHF. Here the CDR3 DNA reads TGCGCCAGCAGCTTGGGGGGGGGTCAGCCCCAGCATTTT.

CDR3 sequence: CASSGRTVYEQYF. CDR3 DNA: TGTGCCAGCTCGGGCCGGACAGTCTACGAGCAGTACTTC. The gene calls are TRBV28 and TRBJ2-7, with D possibly TRBD1 on 6 matching bases. V was clipped by 8 bases and J by 3 bases, with 14 bases between them. CDR3 length: 13 residues. The V gene's germline CDR1 is MDHEN and CDR2 SYDVKM. Drawing the rest from reference TRBV28 and TRBJ2-7, the complete variable domain is DVKVTQSSRYLVKRTGEKVFLECVQDMDHENMFWYRQDPGLGLRLIYFSYDVKMKEKGDIPEGYSVSREKKERFSLILESASTNQTSMYLCASSGRTVYEQYFGPGTRLTVT.

The chain joins TRBV30 to TRBJ1-5, with D tentatively TRBD1 (6 bases). The germline CDR1 and CDR2 sequences are GTSNPN and SVGIG (reference sequence). Trimming shortened V by 5 bases and J by 3 bases, and 11 bases separated the two germline ends. This CDR3 region has 13 residues. The chain's CDR3 is CAWATGYNQPQHF. The CDR3 DNA sequence: TGTGCCTGGGCGACAGGTTACAATCAGCCCCAGCATTTT.

The chain couples TRBV11-3 to TRBJ1-2; D gene uncertain. V was clipped by 4 bases and J by 9 bases, with 18 bases between them. Germline V gives CDR1 SGHNT, CDR2 YENEEA. The CDR3 spans 14 residues. This CDR3 is CASSSRTAARSYTF. In DNA form, the CDR3 reads TGTGCCAGCAGCTCTCGGACGGCCGCGAGGAGCTACACCTTC.

CDR3 bases: TGTGCCATCAGTGAACAGGATTCACCCCTCCACTTT. It codes for CAISEQDSPLHF. The chain uses TRBV10-3 and TRBJ1-6; possibly TRBD1 for D (5 bases). The V gene lost 3 bases and the J gene lost 8 bases, with 5 bases spanning the gap. The CDR3 has 12 amino acids. Germline loops: CDR1 ENHRY, CDR2 SYGVKD.

About this clone: Mismatch with germline at one junction end may stem from a read error. The chain has TRBV2 and TRBJ1-1; D perhaps matches TRBD1 (5 bases). CDR1 and CDR2 (germline): SNHLY, FYNNEI. The CDR3 is made up of 15 amino acids. The CDR3 region is CARSEARQGNTEAFF. In DNA form, the CDR3 reads TGTGCCAGGAGTGAAGCTCGCCAGGGGAACACTGAAGCTTTCTTT.

The V gene is TRBV29-1, the J gene TRBJ2-3; TRBD2 agrees at 12 bases. Germline CDR1 reads SQVTM; CDR2 reads ANQGSEA. The ends lost 6 bases at V and 1 base at J; junction bases unmatched: 2. The CDR3 sequence is 14 residues long. CDR3 bases: TGCAGCGTGCGACTAGCGGGAGGCACAGATACGCAGTATTTT. It translates to CSVRLAGGTDTQYF.

This chain uses TRBV5-8 with TRBJ1-5, with 7 bases fitting TRBD1. V shed 0 bases, J shed 4 bases, and the junction held 4 bases outside the gene matches. This CDR3 region has 15 residues. Per the germline V gene, CDR1 is SGHTS and CDR2 is YDEGEE. CDR3 sequence reads: CASSLGDRANQPQHF. The CDR3 nucleotides are TGTGCCAGCAGCTTGGGCGACAGGGCGAATCAGCCCCAGCATTTT.

The chain employs TRBV5-4 and TRBJ1-2; weak D call: TRBD1 (6 bases). CDR1 and CDR2 (germline): SGHNT, YYREEE (reference sequence). With 4 bases removed from V and 7 bases from J, the gap between germline ends came to 11 bases. CDR3 size: 12 residues. The CDR3 loop is CASSLDSLGYTF. In DNA form, the CDR3 reads TGTGCCAGCAGCCTGGACAGTCTTGGCTACACCTTC. The full variable domain, its missing parts supplied by reference TRBV5-4 and TRBJ1-2, is ETGVTQSPTHLIKTRGQQVTLRCSSQSGHNTVSWYQQALGQGPQFIFQYYREEENGRGNFPPRFSGLQFPNYSSELNVNALELDDSALYLCASSLDSLGYTFGSGTRLTVV.

The chain is built from TRBV7-9 and TRBJ2-3, with D unresolved. V was clipped by 6 bases and J by 3 bases, with 16 bases between them. Germline V gene lookup returns CDR1 SEHNR and CDR2 FQNEAQ (reference sequence). The CDR3 loop spans 15 amino acids. The CDR3 region has the DNA TGTGCCAGCAGATCTCTCAACAAGGCTACAGATACGCAGTATTTT. This gives the protein CASRSLNKATDTQYF. Looking up the rest from reference TRBV7-9 and TRBJ2-3 gives the full variable domain: DTGVSQNPRHKITKRGQNVTFRCDPISEHNRLYWYRQTLGQGPEFLTYFQNEAQLEKSRLLSDRFSAERPKGSFSTLEIQRTEQGDSAMYLCASRSLNKATDTQYFGPGTRLTVL.

This chain connects TRBV19 to TRBJ1-5; the D is unclear. The V gene's germline CDR1 is LNHDA and CDR2 SQIVND (reference sequence). The CDR3 totals 13 residues. With 6 bases removed from V and 3 bases from J, the gap between germline ends came to 9 bases. This CDR3 reads CASRSRPNQPQHF. The CDR3 DNA reads TGTGCCAGTAGGAGTCGGCCCAATCAGCCCCAGCATTTT.

The gene calls are TRBV6-5 and TRBJ2-7; possibly TRBD1 for D (6 bases). Trimming pared 7 bases from V and 0 bases from J, leaving 16 bases between. This CDR3 region has 15 residues. From germline, CDR1 is MNHEY and CDR2 SVGAGI. In DNA, the CDR3 is TGTGCCAGCACCCAGGGACATCCCAGCTCCTACGAGCAGTACTTC. Translated, it gives CASTQGHPSSYEQYF.

CDR3 sequence: CASSVRQGAVDEQFF. In DNA, the CDR3 is TGTGCCAGTAGTGTCAGACAGGGGGCTGTGGATGAGCAGTTCTTC. The rearrangement uses TRBV19 and TRBJ2-1, with 10 bases fitting TRBD1. The CDR3 length is 15 residues. Germline values: CDR1 LNHDA, CDR2 SQIVND (reference sequence). The J segment lost 8 bases and the V segment lost 5 bases, leaving 9 bases of the junction unmatched.